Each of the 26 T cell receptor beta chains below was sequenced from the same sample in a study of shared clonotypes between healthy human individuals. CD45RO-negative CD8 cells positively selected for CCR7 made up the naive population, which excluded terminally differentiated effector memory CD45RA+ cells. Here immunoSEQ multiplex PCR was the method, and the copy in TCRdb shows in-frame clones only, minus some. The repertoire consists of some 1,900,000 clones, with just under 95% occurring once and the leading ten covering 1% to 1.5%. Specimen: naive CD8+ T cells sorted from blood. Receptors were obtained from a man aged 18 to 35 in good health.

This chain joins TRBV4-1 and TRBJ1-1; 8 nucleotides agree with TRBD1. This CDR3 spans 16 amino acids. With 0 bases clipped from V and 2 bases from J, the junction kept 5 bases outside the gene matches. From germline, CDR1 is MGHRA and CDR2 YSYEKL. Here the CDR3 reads CASSQEWTGRNTEAFF. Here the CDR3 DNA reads TGCGCCAGCAGCCAAGAGTGGACAGGGCGCAACACTGAAGCTTTCTTT.

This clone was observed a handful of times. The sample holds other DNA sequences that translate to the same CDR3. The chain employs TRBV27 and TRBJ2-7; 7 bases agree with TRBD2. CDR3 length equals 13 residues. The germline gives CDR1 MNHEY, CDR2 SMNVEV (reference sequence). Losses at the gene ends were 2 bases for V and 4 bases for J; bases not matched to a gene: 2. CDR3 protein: CASSLVGRYEQYF. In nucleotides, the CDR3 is TGTGCCAGCAGTTTAGTCGGGAGGTACGAGCAGTACTTC.

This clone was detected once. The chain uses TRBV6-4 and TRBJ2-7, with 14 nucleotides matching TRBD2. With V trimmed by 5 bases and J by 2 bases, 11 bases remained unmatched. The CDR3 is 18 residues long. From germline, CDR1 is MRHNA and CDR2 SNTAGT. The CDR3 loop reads CASSPITGTSGRAYEQYF. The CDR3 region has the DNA TGTGCCAGCAGTCCGATCACCGGGACTAGCGGGAGAGCCTACGAGCAGTACTTC.

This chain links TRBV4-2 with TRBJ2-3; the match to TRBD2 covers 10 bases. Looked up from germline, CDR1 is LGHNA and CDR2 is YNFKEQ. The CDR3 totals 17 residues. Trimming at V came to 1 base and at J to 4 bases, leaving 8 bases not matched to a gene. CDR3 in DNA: TGTGCCAGCAGCCAAGGTCCAGCGGGGGGGCCCGCAGATACGCAGTATTTT. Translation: CASSQGPAGGPADTQYF.

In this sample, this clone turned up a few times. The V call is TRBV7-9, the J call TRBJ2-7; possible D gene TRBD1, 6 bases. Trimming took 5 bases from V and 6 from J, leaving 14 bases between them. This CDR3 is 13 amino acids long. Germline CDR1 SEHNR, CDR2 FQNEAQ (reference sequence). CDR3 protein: CASSGEQGTEQYF. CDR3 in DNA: TGTGCCAGCAGCGGGGAACAGGGAACCGAGCAGTACTTC.

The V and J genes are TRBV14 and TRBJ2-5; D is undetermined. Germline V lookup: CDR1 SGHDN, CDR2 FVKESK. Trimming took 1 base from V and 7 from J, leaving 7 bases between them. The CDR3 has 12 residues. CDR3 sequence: CASSQVTGTQYF. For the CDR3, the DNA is TGTGCCAGCAGCCAAGTGACGGGGACCCAGTACTTC.

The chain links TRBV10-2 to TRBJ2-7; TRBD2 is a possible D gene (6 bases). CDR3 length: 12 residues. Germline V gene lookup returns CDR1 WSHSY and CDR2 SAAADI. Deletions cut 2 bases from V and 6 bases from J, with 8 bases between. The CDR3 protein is CASSEAGSEQYF. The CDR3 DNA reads TGCGCCAGCAGTGAGGCGGGATCCGAGCAGTACTTC.

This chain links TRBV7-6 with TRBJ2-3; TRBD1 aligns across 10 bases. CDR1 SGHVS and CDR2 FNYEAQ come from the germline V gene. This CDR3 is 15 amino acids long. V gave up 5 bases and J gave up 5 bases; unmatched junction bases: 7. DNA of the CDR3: TGTGCCAGCAGCAACCGACAGGGGGCCAAAGATACGCAGTATTTT. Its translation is CASSNRQGAKDTQYF.

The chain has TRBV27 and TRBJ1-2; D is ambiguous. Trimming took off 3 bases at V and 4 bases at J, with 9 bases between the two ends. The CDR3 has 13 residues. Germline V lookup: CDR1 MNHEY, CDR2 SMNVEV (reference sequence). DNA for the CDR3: TGTGCCAGCAGTTTTTCGGAGGGCTATGGCTACACCTTC. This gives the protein CASSFSEGYGYTF.

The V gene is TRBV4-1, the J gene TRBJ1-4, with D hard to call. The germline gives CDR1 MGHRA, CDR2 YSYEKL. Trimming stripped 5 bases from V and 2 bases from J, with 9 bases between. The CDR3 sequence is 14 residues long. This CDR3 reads CASSFDKTNEKLFF. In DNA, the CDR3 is TGCGCCAGCAGCTTCGACAAGACTAATGAAAAACTGTTTTTT.

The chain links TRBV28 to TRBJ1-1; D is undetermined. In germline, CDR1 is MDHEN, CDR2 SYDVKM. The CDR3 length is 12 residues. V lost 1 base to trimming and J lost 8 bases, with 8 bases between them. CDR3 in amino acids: CASSLSAAEAFF. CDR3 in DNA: TGTGCCAGCAGTTTATCGGCAGCAGAAGCTTTCTTT.

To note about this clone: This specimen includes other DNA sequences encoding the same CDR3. This CDR3 reads CASSLELAGGRETQYF. DNA for the CDR3: TGTGCCAGCAGCTTGGAACTAGCGGGAGGCAGGGAGACCCAGTACTTC. The chain couples TRBV5-6 to TRBJ2-5, with TRBD2 matching over 12 bases. The CDR3 contains 16 residues. Per the germline V gene, CDR1 is SGHDT and CDR2 is YYEEEE. The ends lost 0 bases at V and 5 bases at J; junction bases unmatched: 5.

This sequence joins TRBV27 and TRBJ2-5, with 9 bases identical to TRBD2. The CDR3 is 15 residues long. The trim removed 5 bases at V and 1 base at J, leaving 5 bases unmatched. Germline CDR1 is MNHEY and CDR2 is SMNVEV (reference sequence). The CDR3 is CASSVTSGLQETQYF. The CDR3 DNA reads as TGTGCCAGCAGTGTGACTAGCGGCCTCCAAGAGACCCAGTACTTC.

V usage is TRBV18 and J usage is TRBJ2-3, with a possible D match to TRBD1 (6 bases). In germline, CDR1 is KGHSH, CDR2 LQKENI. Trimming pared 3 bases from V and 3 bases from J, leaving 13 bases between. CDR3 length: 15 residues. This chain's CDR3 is CASSPLHRETDTQYF. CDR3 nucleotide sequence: TGTGCCAGCTCACCTTTGCACAGGGAAACAGATACGCAGTATTTT.

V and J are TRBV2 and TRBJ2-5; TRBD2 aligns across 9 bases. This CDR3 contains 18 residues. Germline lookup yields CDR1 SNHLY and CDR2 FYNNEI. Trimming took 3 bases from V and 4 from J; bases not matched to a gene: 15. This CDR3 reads CASSDPREGSGRGETQYF. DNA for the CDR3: TGTGCCAGCAGTGACCCTAGAGAAGGTAGCGGGAGAGGAGAGACCCAGTACTTC.

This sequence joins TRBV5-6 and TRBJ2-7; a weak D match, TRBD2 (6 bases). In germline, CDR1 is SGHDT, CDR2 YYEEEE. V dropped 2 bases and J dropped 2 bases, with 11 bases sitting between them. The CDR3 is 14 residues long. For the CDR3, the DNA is TGTGCCAGCAGCTTACGGGGGAAAACCTACGAGCAGTACTTC. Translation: CASSLRGKTYEQYF.

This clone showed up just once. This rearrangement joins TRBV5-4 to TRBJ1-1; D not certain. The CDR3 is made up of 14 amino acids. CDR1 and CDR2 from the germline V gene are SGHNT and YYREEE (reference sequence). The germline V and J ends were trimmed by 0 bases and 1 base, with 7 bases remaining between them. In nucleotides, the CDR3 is TGTGCCAGCAGCTTGGGGGCGGGGAACACTGAAGCTTTCTTT. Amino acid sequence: CASSLGAGNTEAFF.

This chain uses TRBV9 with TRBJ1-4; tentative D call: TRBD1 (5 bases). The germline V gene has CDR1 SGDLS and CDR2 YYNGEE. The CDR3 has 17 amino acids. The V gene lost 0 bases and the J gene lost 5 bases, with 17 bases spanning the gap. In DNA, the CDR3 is TGTGCCAGCAGCGTAGGCGGGGGGATAGGAGTAAATGAAAAACTGTTTTTT. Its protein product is CASSVGGGIGVNEKLFF.

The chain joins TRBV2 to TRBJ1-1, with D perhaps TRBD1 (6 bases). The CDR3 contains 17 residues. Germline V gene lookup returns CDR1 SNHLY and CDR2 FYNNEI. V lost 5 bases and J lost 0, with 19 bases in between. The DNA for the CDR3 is TGTGCCAGCAGTACCTCCACGGTGACAGGCTTGAACACTGAAGCTTTCTTT. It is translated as CASSTSTVTGLNTEAFF.

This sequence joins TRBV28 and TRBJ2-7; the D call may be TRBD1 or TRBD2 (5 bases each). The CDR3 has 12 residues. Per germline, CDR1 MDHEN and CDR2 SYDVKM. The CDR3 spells CATGTFNYEQYF. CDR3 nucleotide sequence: TGTGCAACCGGGACGTTCAACTACGAGCAGTACTTC.

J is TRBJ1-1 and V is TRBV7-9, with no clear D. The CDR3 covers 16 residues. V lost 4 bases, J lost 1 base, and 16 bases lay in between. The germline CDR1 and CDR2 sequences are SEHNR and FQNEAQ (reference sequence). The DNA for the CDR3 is TGTGCCAGCAGCTACCCTCACGCCGCCGGGAACACTGAAGCTTTCTTT. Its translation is CASSYPHAAGNTEAFF.

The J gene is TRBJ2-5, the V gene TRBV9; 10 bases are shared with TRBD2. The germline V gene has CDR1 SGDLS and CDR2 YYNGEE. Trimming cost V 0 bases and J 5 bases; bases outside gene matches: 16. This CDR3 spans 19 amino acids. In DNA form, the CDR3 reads TGTGCCAGCAGCGTAGTGTACCTAGCGGGAGAAGGTAGGAAGGAGACCCAGTACTTC. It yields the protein CASSVVYLAGEGRKETQYF.

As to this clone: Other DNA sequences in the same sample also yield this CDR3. This chain's CDR3 is CASSYRVSTEAFF. The CDR3 nucleotides read TGTGCCAGCAGTTATAGGGTATCCACTGAAGCTTTCTTT. The chain couples TRBV27 to TRBJ1-1; unclear D gene. Between the trimmed V and J ends, which lost 4 bases and 4 bases, there was a span of 10 bases. The CDR3 contains 13 residues. Per the germline V gene, CDR1 is MNHEY and CDR2 is SMNVEV (reference sequence).

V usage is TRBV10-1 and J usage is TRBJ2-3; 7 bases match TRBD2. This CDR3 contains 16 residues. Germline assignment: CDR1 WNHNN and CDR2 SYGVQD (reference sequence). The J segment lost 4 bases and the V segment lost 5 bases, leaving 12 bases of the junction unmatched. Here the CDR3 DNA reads TGCGCCAGCAGTCCCAGTCGGGAGGCCCCAGCAGATACGCAGTATTTT. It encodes CASSPSREAPADTQYF.

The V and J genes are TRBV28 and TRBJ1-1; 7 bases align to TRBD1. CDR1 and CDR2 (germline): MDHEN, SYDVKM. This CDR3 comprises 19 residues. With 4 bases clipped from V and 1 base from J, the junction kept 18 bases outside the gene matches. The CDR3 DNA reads TGTGCCAGCAGTTCGTATCGGGTCGGCAGGGGGTTGACGAACACTGAAGCTTTCTTT. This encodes CASSSYRVGRGLTNTEAFF.

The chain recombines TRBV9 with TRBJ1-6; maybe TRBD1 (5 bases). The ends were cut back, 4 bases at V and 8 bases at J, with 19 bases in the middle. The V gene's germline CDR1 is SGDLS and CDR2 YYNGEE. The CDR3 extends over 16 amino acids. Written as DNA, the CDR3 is TGTGCCAGCAGCTTTACGACAGACGCTTGGGATTCACCCCTCCACTTT. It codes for CASSFTTDAWDSPLHF.